This T cell receptor beta chain was observed in a study of cytomegalovirus exposure and HLA in healthy donors. Samples came from healthy bone marrow donors. Primers included in the PCR were 60 Vbeta and 13 Jbeta primers. Assay used: immunoSEQ multiplex PCR; TCRdb lists only in-frame clones, some missing. The table includes more than 80,000 clones, about 83% detected once. Study-level points and caveats: Some segments of the V type, notably TRBV6-2 and TRBV6-3, were excluded as indistinguishable. The study designated about 180 TCR beta chains cytomegalovirus-associated. Follow-up analysis later connected one missense variant in DCLRE1C with trimming of TCR beta V- and J-genes.

The CDR3 runs to 13 residues. The V and J ends lost 7 bases and 7 bases respectively, with 14 bases between them. CDR1 is MDHEN, CDR2 SYDVKM, per germline. Of note for this clone: Its antigen is not identified.

The chain links TRBV28 to TRBJ1-5; possibly TRBD1 for D (5 bases). The sequenced sample was PBMCs. This clonotype was obtained from a female donor in good health and CMV-seropositive. The CDR3, as DNA: TGTGCCAGCATGATTCGGGGGAGCCAGCCCCAGCATTTT. Translated: CASMIRGSQPQHF. Together with reference TRBV28 and TRBJ1-5, the CDR3 gives the full variable domain: DVKVTQSSRYLVKRTGEKVFLECVQDMDHENMFWYRQDPGLGLRLIYFSYDVKMKEKGDIPEGYSVSREKKERFSLILESASTNQTSMYLCASMIRGSQPQHFGDGTRLSIL.